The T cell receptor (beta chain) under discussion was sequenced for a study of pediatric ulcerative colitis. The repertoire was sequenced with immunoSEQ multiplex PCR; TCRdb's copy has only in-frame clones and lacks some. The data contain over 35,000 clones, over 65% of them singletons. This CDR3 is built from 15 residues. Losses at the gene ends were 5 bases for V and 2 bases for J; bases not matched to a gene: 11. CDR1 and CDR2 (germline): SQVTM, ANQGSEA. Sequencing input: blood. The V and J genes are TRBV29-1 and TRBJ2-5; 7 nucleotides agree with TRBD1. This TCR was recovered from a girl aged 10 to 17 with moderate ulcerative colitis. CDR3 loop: CSVRRQGEGQETQYF. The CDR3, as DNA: TGCAGCGTTCGTCGACAGGGCGAAGGGCAAGAGACCCAGTACTTC.